This T cell receptor (beta chain) was obtained from a study of T cell responses to AZD1222 COVID-19 vaccine. General observations from the study: Unmutated variant regions are reportedly the target of nearly half of TCRs that are spike-specific. Of the AZD1222 recipients, only 6 or 7 were seropositive at baseline. Vaccine-associated CD4 TCRs ranged over spike, dominating at 160-218 and 743-854. Repertoires were obtained solely post-peak T cell response.

Assay: immunoSEQ multiplex PCR; the TCRdb copy retains only in-frame clones and omits some. This sample has approximately 120,000 clones, with about 89% found just once. A remark on this clone: Its antigen is not known.

The V end lost 6 bases, the J end lost 0 bases, and 17 bases lay between the germline ends. Germline values: CDR1 MDHEN, CDR2 SYDVKM. The CDR3 spans 16 residues. This TCR was recovered from an adult in good health. V and J are TRBV28 and TRBJ1-1, with D unclear. Sequencing used peripheral blood, obtained on day 0 of AZD1222 vaccination. The CDR3 bases are TGTGCCAGCAGGCCTACCCTTTTGGGTGTGAACACTGAAGCTTTCTTT. It yields the protein CASRPTLLGVNTEAFF.